Presented here are 15 T cell receptor beta chains from one specimen sequenced in a study of CXCR3-negative and CXCR3-positive naive CD8 T cells (dated by TCRdb to between 2018 and 2020). General findings and caveats noted by the study authors: Compared with CXCR3-negative naive cells, CXCR3-positive naive cells had TRB CDR3s with higher hydrophobicity (lower Kidera factor 4), lower energy, and higher strength and volume indices.

Instrument used: NextSeq 550. The Human TCR Profiling Kit (MiLaboratory) was used to make UMI-labeled 5' RACE TRB cDNA libraries. Reads reprocessed by TCRdb are summarized as one entry per CDR3 protein sequence, and DNA is absent. The sample table records some 130,000 distinct CDR3 sequences. Together, the top ten hold 0.5% to 0.75% of the sample. No cognate antigen is known for these TCRs. Sequencing used naive CXCR3+ CD8+ T cells from blood. The sample's cell subset or site label is to be understood as: CD45RO-CCR7+CD27+CD95- naive CD8+ T cells expressing CXCR3 (TNR3+). The receptor source for this set is a human donor in good health. Some clones in this sample may be carry-over from other donors' samples.

The rearrangement links TRBV28 to TRBJ2-3; absent DNA, TCRdb's TRBD2 call cannot be checked. The CDR3 spans 20 residues. Germline CDR1 is MDHEN and CDR2 is SYDVKM. CDR3 sequence: CASSSILGLASLPHADTQYF. Full variable domain (remainder filled in from reference TRBV28 and TRBJ2-3): DVKVTQSSRYLVKRTGEKVFLECVQDMDHENMFWYRQDPGLGLRLIYFSYDVKMKEKGDIPEGYSVSREKKERFSLILESASTNQTSMYLCASSSILGLASLPHADTQYFGPGTRLTVL.

The rearrangement joins TRBV12-3 or TRBV12-4 to TRBJ1-1; the D gene TCRdb calls, TRBD1, cannot be checked with no DNA. The length of the CDR3 is 17 residues. CDR3 in amino acids: CASSPWATGRGNTEAFF.

J is TRBJ2-3 and V is TRBV12-3 or TRBV12-4. The CDR3 length is 12 residues. CDR3 protein: CASSNPSDTQYF.

This chain connects TRBV29-1 to TRBJ2-1; TCRdb's D gene call, TRBD2, goes unchecked for lack of DNA. Germline V CDR1 and CDR2: SQVTM, ANQGSEA. CDR3 length: 17 residues. The CDR3 here is CSVEGFASGSIDNEQFF.

This rearrangement joins TRBV27 to TRBJ2-1; the D gene TCRdb calls, TRBD2, cannot be checked with no DNA. Germline V gene lookup returns CDR1 MNHEY and CDR2 SMNVEV (reference sequence). There are 15 residues in the CDR3. The CDR3 protein is CASTLSGSGYNEQFF.

The chain carries TRBV4-1 and TRBJ1-1; as DNA is missing, the TRBD1 call by TCRdb cannot be tested. The germline V gene has CDR1 MGHRA and CDR2 YSYEKL. The CDR3 runs 15 residues. CDR3 region: CASSQTFGGGTEAFF.

The V and J genes are TRBV4-1 and TRBJ2-7; the D gene TCRdb calls, TRBD1, cannot be checked with no DNA. The CDR3 is 15 residues long. CDR1 and CDR2 from the germline V gene are MGHRA and YSYEKL. This CDR3 reads CASSQEDRGVYEQYF.

The chain combines TRBV12-3 or TRBV12-4 with TRBJ2-1; without DNA, the TCRdb call of TRBD1 cannot be checked. The CDR3 is 19 residues long. CDR3 loop: CASSFPSKEGQSFTNEQFF.

This chain uses TRBV4-3 with TRBJ2-3; there is no DNA to check the TCRdb D call of TRBD1. The CDR3 is 17 amino acids. Germline lookup yields CDR1 LGHNA and CDR2 YSLEER. The CDR3 loop reads CASSSRQAGVLTDTQYF.

This rearrangement joins TRBV29-1 to TRBJ2-7; as DNA is missing, the TRBD1 call by TCRdb cannot be tested. Germline loops: CDR1 SQVTM, CDR2 ANQGSEA. This CDR3 is built from 13 residues. The CDR3 loop is CSVETGTGYEQYF.

This chain joins TRBV21-1 and TRBJ1-5; TCRdb proposes TRBD1, but this gene call is untestable without DNA. TRBV21-1 is classified as a pseudogene. The CDR3 length is 15 residues. The CDR3 region is CASSKVGEGNQPQHF.

The genes are TRBV6-6 and TRBJ1-1. The CDR3 has 15 residues. The germline V gene has CDR1 MNHNY and CDR2 SVGAGI (reference sequence). CDR3 sequence reads: CASKRNPGPDTEAFF.

The chain employs TRBV7-3 and TRBJ2-5; TCRdb gives TRBD1 as the D gene, but with no DNA this cannot be confirmed. The CDR3 has 14 amino acids. CDR1 is SGHTA, CDR2 FQGTGA, per germline. CDR3 residues: CASSPGRRPETQYF.

This rearrangement joins TRBV9 to TRBJ1-1; TCRdb designates TRBD1, a call that cannot be tested without DNA. The CDR3 loop spans 17 amino acids. Per the germline V gene, CDR1 is SGDLS and CDR2 is YYNGEE. The CDR3: CASSAVSWTGMNTEAFF.

The V and J genes are TRBV20-1 and TRBJ2-7; no DNA is available, so the TRBD1 call from TCRdb remains unchecked. The CDR3 extends over 13 amino acids. Germline CDR1 is DFQATT and CDR2 is SNEGSKA (reference sequence). CDR3 residues: CSANTGEAYEQYF.